The source of this TCR beta chain is a study of pediatric ulcerative colitis. Points from the study as a whole: Some T cells in rectal biopsies may come from blood, especially with overt colitis. Repertoires came from total lymphocyte DNA, not specific subsets. Blood-rectal clonal overlap within each person was significantly higher in ulcerative colitis patients than controls.

Sequencing was at survey level. Profiling relied on immunoSEQ multiplex PCR, and the TCRdb table lists in-frame clones only, not all of them. The sample yields 40,000 to 60,000 clones, around 79% seen once. Concerning this clone itself: Antigen unknown.

The rectum was sampled with one to two pinch biopsies at colonoscopy. The CDR3 is made up of 17 amino acids. CDR1 is WSHSY, CDR2 SAAADI, per germline. V was cut by 9 bases and J by 4 bases, with 22 bases left in between. This chain uses TRBV10-2 with TRBJ2-6; a weak D match, TRBD2 (6 bases). This receptor was obtained from a girl aged 10-17 years with moderate ulcerative colitis. Material: gut tissue. As DNA, the CDR3 is TGCGCCAGTCGAAGTGGAGGGTCTCTAATGGGGGCCAACGTCCTGACTTTC. Protein: CASRSGGSLMGANVLTF.